A single sample gave rise to the 10 T cell receptor beta chains below, sequenced in a study of T cell changes during pregnancy in multiple sclerosis. Sequencing was performed with immunoSEQ multiplex PCR; in TCRdb, only in-frame clones are kept and a portion is missing. The top ten clones hold 0.74% of a sample with approximately 22,000 clones, around 89% of them seen once. This sample comprised CD4+ T cells from peripheral blood mononuclear cells, obtained in the first trimester of pregnancy. Receptors were obtained from a female donor in good health, enrolled as a control in a pregnancy study.

The chain has TRBV25-1 and TRBJ2-3; TRBD2 aligns across 10 bases. The V gene's germline CDR1 is MGHDK and CDR2 SYGVNS. This CDR3 is 16 amino acids long. The ends lost 2 bases at V and 2 bases at J; junction bases unmatched: 4. The CDR3 DNA follows: TGTGCCAGCAGTGAAGAACTAGCGGGGTTCACAGATACGCAGTATTTT. Protein: CASSEELAGFTDTQYF. The full variable domain, with the rest looked up from reference TRBV25-1 and TRBJ2-3, is EADIYQTPRYLVIGTGKKITLECSQTMGHDKMYWYQQDPGMELHLIHYSYGVNSTEKGDLSSESTVSRIRTEHFPLTLESARPSHTSQYLCASSEELAGFTDTQYFGPGTRLTVL.

This clone was seen only a few times. The CDR3 nucleotides read TGTGCCAGCAGTGCATCTACAGGGCCTTATAATTCACCCCTCCACTTT. Its protein is CASSASTGPYNSPLHF. The V gene is TRBV25-1, the J gene TRBJ1-6, with D maybe TRBD1 (6 bases). V was trimmed by 4 bases and J by 4 bases, leaving 14 bases between them. The V gene's germline CDR1 is MGHDK and CDR2 SYGVNS. The CDR3 loop spans 16 amino acids.

The chain couples TRBV19 to TRBJ2-1; TRBD2 aligns across 14 bases. Trimming cost V 5 bases and J 7 bases; bases outside gene matches: 19. Germline CDR1 is LNHDA and CDR2 is SQIVND (reference sequence). The CDR3 consists of 20 residues. This CDR3 reads CASSATGLAGVSGVRNEQFF. The DNA of the CDR3 is TGTGCCAGTAGTGCTACGGGACTAGCGGGAGTATCAGGGGTGAGAAATGAGCAGTTCTTC.

The genes are TRBV18 and TRBJ2-5, with a possible D match to TRBD2 (6 bases). This CDR3 is built from 13 residues. The V end lost 6 bases, the J end lost 9 bases, and 17 bases lay between the germline ends. Germline V gene lookup returns CDR1 KGHSH and CDR2 LQKENI. This CDR3 is CASSAGTGNSQYF. CDR3 coding DNA: TGTGCCAGCTCCGCCGGGACTGGGAATTCCCAGTACTTC.

This clone was seen a single time. V is TRBV9 and J is TRBJ2-1; TRBD2 is a possible D gene (6 bases). V was clipped by 0 bases and J by 2 bases, with 15 bases between them. CDR3 length equals 17 residues. The germline V gene has CDR1 SGDLS and CDR2 YYNGEE. The CDR3 coding sequence is TGTGCCAGCAGCGTAGTGTCCACGGGAGAGGCCTACAATGAGCAGTTCTTC. It codes for CASSVVSTGEAYNEQFF.

The CDR3: CASSRLGGGMEQYF. The CDR3 DNA reads TGTGCCAGCAGCCGCTTGGGGGGGGGCATGGAGCAGTACTTC. The chain carries TRBV7-8 and TRBJ2-7; D is perhaps TRBD2 (7 bases). This CDR3 spans 14 amino acids. Deletions cut 5 bases from V and 7 bases from J, with 18 bases between. Germline lookup yields CDR1 SGHVS and CDR2 FQNEAQ.

This sequence joins TRBV9 and TRBJ1-2, with 7 bases fitting TRBD1. This CDR3 is built from 14 residues. Germline V gives CDR1 SGDLS, CDR2 YYNGEE. The trim removed 3 bases at V and 4 bases at J, leaving 6 bases unmatched. The CDR3 nucleotides read TGTGCCAGCAGCGCGGGGGACAGTAGCTATGGCTACACCTTC. Translation: CASSAGDSSYGYTF.

This sequence joins TRBV2 and TRBJ2-2; 12 nucleotides line up with TRBD2. The CDR3 loop spans 15 amino acids. Losses at the gene ends were 5 bases for V and 7 bases for J; bases not matched to a gene: 5. Germline V CDR1 and CDR2: SNHLY, FYNNEI. CDR3 in amino acids: CASSLAGGPSGELFF. The CDR3 nucleotides read TGTGCCAGCAGTCTAGCGGGGGGGCCGAGCGGGGAGCTGTTTTTT.

The V gene is TRBV5-6, the J gene TRBJ1-1, with D tentatively TRBD1 (5 bases). The CDR3 is 16 residues long. The V end was cut by 0 bases, the J end by 0 bases, with 12 bases between. Germline CDR1 SGHDT, CDR2 YYEEEE. CDR3 DNA: TGTGCCAGCAGCTTGGGGGGACTGACAGTGAACACTGAAGCTTTCTTT. Its protein is CASSLGGLTVNTEAFF.

The chain uses TRBV27 and TRBJ1-1; D gene uncertain. The V gene's germline CDR1 is MNHEY and CDR2 SMNVEV (reference sequence). The germline V and J ends were trimmed by 6 bases and 0 bases, with 5 bases remaining between them. This CDR3 contains 12 residues. The CDR3, as DNA: TGTGCCAGCAGCCGGTTGAACACTGAAGCTTTCTTT. This codes for CASSRLNTEAFF.